The 21 T cell receptor beta chains below all came from one sample that was sequenced in a study of T cell repertoires in cytomegalovirus infection. TCRdb analysed the reads with MiXCR anew, one entry per CDR3 protein. In the table there are approximately 550,000 distinct CDR3 sequences, 15% to 20% of which are singletons. The sequencing sample was made of CD8+ T cells from PBMCs. Receptor source: a human donor in good health (CMV status not recorded). Some clones in this sample may be carry-over from other donors' samples.

This clonotype has only a few counts. V and J are TRBV9 and TRBJ2-5; no firm D call. Trimming pared 0 bases from V and 5 bases from J, leaving 8 bases between. Germline loops: CDR1 SGDLS, CDR2 YYNGEE. There are 13 residues in the CDR3. As DNA, the CDR3 is TGTGCCAGCAGCGTAGTCACTGGGGAGACCCAGTACTTC. This gives the protein CASSVVTGETQYF. Full variable domain (rest looked up from reference TRBV9 and TRBJ2-5): DSGVTQTPKHLITATGQRVTLRCSPRSGDLSVYWYQQSLDQGLQFLIQYYNGEERAKGNILERFSAQQFPDLHSELNLSSLELGDSALYFCASSVVTGETQYFGPGTRLLVL.

The CDR3 spells CASSIPRETYNEQFF. DNA of the CDR3: TGTGCCAGTAGTATTCCCAGGGAAACCTACAATGAGCAGTTCTTC. The chain links TRBV19 to TRBJ2-1, with a weak D call TRBD1 (5 bases). Trimming removed 3 bases from V and 2 bases from J, with 11 bases in between. Germline V gives CDR1 LNHDA, CDR2 SQIVND (reference sequence). There are 15 residues in the CDR3.

The DNA of the CDR3 is TGTGCCAGCAGCCCAGGCGGAGTTCTAGCCAAAAACATTCAGTACTTC. Protein: CASSPGGVLAKNIQYF. The chain is built from TRBV9 and TRBJ2-4; D is uncertain. V lost 4 bases, J lost 0 bases, and 14 bases lay in between. Germline CDR1 is SGDLS and CDR2 is YYNGEE. The CDR3 consists of 16 residues. Full variable domain (missing parts from reference TRBV9 and TRBJ2-4): DSGVTQTPKHLITATGQRVTLRCSPRSGDLSVYWYQQSLDQGLQFLIQYYNGEERAKGNILERFSAQQFPDLHSELNLSSLELGDSALYFCASSPGGVLAKNIQYFGAGTRLSVL.

There are a few counts of this clonotype. The chain links TRBV6-5 to TRBJ1-2, with 8 positions matching TRBD1. The CDR3 covers 15 residues. CDR1 is MNHEY, CDR2 SVGAGI, per germline. V trimming: 6 bases; J trimming: 4 bases; junction bases outside the gene matches: 10. DNA for the CDR3: TGTGCCAGCAGCCCCCGCGGACAGGGCTCCTATGGCTACACCTTC. Protein product: CASSPRGQGSYGYTF.

The chain carries TRBV16 and TRBJ2-7; D unclear. V was cut by 4 bases and J by 1 base, with 8 bases left in between. The CDR3 consists of 13 residues. Germline CDR1 KGHSY, CDR2 FQNENV. The CDR3 spells CASSRSASYEQYF. Here the CDR3 DNA reads TGTGCCAGCAGCCGCTCTGCTTCCTACGAGCAGTACTTC. Full variable domain (missing parts from reference TRBV16 and TRBJ2-7): GEEVAQTPKHLVRGEGQKAKLYCAPIKGHSYVFWYQQVLKNEFKFLISFQNENVFDETGMPKERFSAKCLPNSPCSLEIQATKLEDSAVYFCASSRSASYEQYFGPGTRLTVT.

Notes on this clonotype: Possible read error: a much larger clone is one base away. This chain uses TRBV7-6 with TRBJ1-1; 8 bases map to TRBD1. The CDR3 consists of 14 residues. Germline-derived CDR1 and CDR2 are SGHVS and FNYEAQ. The CDR3 loop is CVSSPTGGVSEAFF. The CDR3 coding sequence is TGTGTCAGCAGTCCTACAGGGGGGGTTTCTGAAGCTTTCTTT.

As for this clonotype: An end of the junction does not agree with germline; a read error may underlie this. The rearrangement joins TRBV6-1 to TRBJ2-3; tentatively, D is TRBD1 or TRBD2 (5 bases each). Germline lookup yields CDR1 MNHNS and CDR2 SASEGT. The CDR3 extends over 14 amino acids. CDR3 nucleotides: TGTGCAAGCAGGGTACTAGTGGATAGAGATACGCAGTATTTT. It yields the protein CASRVLVDRDTQYF.

This clonotype was recorded at least ten times. This chain uses TRBV7-2 with TRBJ2-7; possible D gene TRBD2, 6 bases. From germline, CDR1 is SGHTA and CDR2 FQGNSA. The CDR3 is 15 residues long. The V end was cut by 6 bases, the J end by 2 bases, with 17 bases between. For the CDR3, the DNA is TGTGCCAGCAGTCCTAATCCAGGCGGGACCTACGAGCAGTACTTC. The encoded protein is CASSPNPGGTYEQYF.

This clonotype occurred a few times. The rearrangement links TRBV6-5 to TRBJ1-2; D is possibly TRBD1 (6 bases). Germline CDR1 MNHEY, CDR2 SVGAGI. The germline V and J ends were trimmed by 0 bases and 8 bases, with 13 bases remaining between them. CDR3 size: 14 residues. DNA of the CDR3: TGTGCCAGCAGTTACTCCGAGGGGGGCAAGGGCTACACCTTC. It is translated as CASSYSEGGKGYTF.

The chain couples TRBV6-1 to TRBJ2-1, with 15 nucleotides matching TRBD2. Germline trimming cut 5 bases from V and 9 bases from J; bases unmatched to any gene: 8. The CDR3 is 16 amino acids. Germline V lookup: CDR1 MNHNS, CDR2 SASEGT. The CDR3 DNA reads as TGTGCCAGCAGTTGGACTAGCGGGAGGGCCATTGGTGAGCAGTTCTTC. Translation gives CASSWTSGRAIGEQFF.

This clonotype was detected only a few times. The chain carries TRBV5-1 and TRBJ2-7, with 13 bases lining up with TRBD2. Germline V gene sequence: CDR1 SGHRS, CDR2 YFSETQ. V trimming: 0 bases; J trimming: 4 bases; junction bases outside the gene matches: 7. The CDR3 loop spans 17 amino acids. CDR3 in amino acids: CASSLDPELAGGYEQYF. The CDR3 DNA follows: TGCGCCAGCAGCTTGGACCCGGAACTAGCGGGAGGGTACGAGCAGTACTTC.

This clonotype was found a few times. CDR3 in DNA: TGTGCTAGTGCCATCCCCGGGACAGGATTATCTTACGAGCAGTACTTC. Translation: CASAIPGTGLSYEQYF. The rearrangement uses TRBV12-5 and TRBJ2-7, with 8 bases aligning to TRBD1. J gave up 4 bases and V 7 bases, and 15 bases lay outside the gene matches. The length of the CDR3 is 16 residues. Germline CDR1 is LGHNT and CDR2 is FRNRAP. The whole variable domain, filled in from reference TRBV12-5 and TRBJ2-7, reads DARVTQTPRHKVTEMGQEVTMRCQPILGHNTVFWYRQTMMQGLELLAYFRNRAPLDDSGMPKDRFSAEMPDATLATLKIQPSEPRDSAVYFCASAIPGTGLSYEQYFGPGTRLTVT.

This clonotype occurred a few times. V gene TRBV10-3 combines with J gene TRBJ1-5, with 8 bases lining up with TRBD1. The germline V gene encodes CDR1 ENHRY and CDR2 SYGVKD. CDR3 length: 15 amino acids. J gave up 5 bases and V 2 bases, and 5 bases lay outside the gene matches. In DNA, the CDR3 is TGTGCCATCAGTGAGGGGGACAGGATCTATCAGCCCCAGCATTTT. This gives the protein CAISEGDRIYQPQHF.

This clonotype was seen many times. This chain joins TRBV11-2 and TRBJ2-1; 9 bases match TRBD2. The CDR3 has 18 amino acids. Trimming took 5 bases from V and 4 from J; bases not matched to a gene: 15. Germline V CDR1 and CDR2: SGHAT, FQNNGV. The CDR3 is CASSPNNQRGDLYNEQFF. The CDR3 DNA follows: TGTGCCAGCAGCCCCAATAACCAGCGGGGGGATCTATACAATGAGCAGTTCTTC.

V and J are TRBV11-2 and TRBJ1-3; D possibly corresponds to TRBD1 (5 bases). This CDR3 contains 15 residues. V gave up 6 bases and J gave up 2 bases, with 14 bases separating them. Germline V gene sequence: CDR1 SGHAT, CDR2 FQNNGV. CDR3 sequence (DNA): TGTGCCAGCAGGCGGTGGGGGTCTCCTGGAAACACCATATATTTT. Its protein product is CASRRWGSPGNTIYF. Together with reference TRBV11-2 and TRBJ1-3, the CDR3 gives the full variable domain: EAGVAQSPRYKIIEKRQSVAFWCNPISGHATLYWYQQILGQGPKLLIQFQNNGVVDDSQLPKDRFSAERLKGVDSTLKIQPAKLEDSAVYLCASRRWGSPGNTIYFGEGSWLTVV.

This clonotype was found a few times. This sequence joins TRBV7-6 and TRBJ1-6; 7 positions agree with TRBD1. V dropped 6 bases and J dropped 10; count of bases not matched to a gene: 9. The CDR3 has 14 residues. Per germline, CDR1 SGHVS and CDR2 FNYEAQ. The CDR3 reads CASREGTVASPLHF. In DNA, the CDR3 is TGTGCCAGCAGGGAGGGGACAGTGGCATCACCCCTCCACTTT.

This clonotype has more than one count but fewer than ten. A read error may account for a junction end that differs from germline. V usage is TRBV11-2 and J usage is TRBJ1-1; D possibly corresponds to TRBD1 (5 bases). The CDR3 is 15 residues long. Germline V gene sequence: CDR1 SGHAT, CDR2 FQNNGV. The DNA of the CDR3 is TGTGCCAGCAGTTTAGATTTCAGGGTAGTCCCTGAAGCTTTCTTT. Protein sequence: CASSLDFRVVPEAFF.

This clonotype was picked up many times. V gene TRBV7-8 combines with J gene TRBJ2-1, with 10 bases fitting TRBD2. The length of the CDR3 is 16 residues. Germline V gene data show CDR1 as SGHVS and CDR2 as FQNEAQ. V lost 3 bases to trimming and J lost 4 bases; unmatched junction nucleotides: 6. The CDR3 loop reads CASSLDLAGVYNEQFF. The CDR3 nucleotides read TGTGCCAGCAGCTTGGATCTAGCGGGGGTTTACAATGAGCAGTTCTTC.

This clonotype was seen many times. The chain joins TRBV6-5 to TRBJ2-7; D may correspond to TRBD1 or TRBD2 (5 bases each). The length of the CDR3 is 14 residues. Trimming removed 6 bases at V and 2 bases at J, with 14 bases between. The germline CDR1 and CDR2 sequences are MNHEY and SVGAGI. The CDR3 here is CASRSGTEPYEQYF. CDR3 in DNA: TGTGCCAGCAGGTCCGGGACGGAGCCCTACGAGCAGTACTTC.

The genes are TRBV27 and TRBJ1-4, with D unclear. The ends were cut back, 10 bases at V and 2 bases at J, with 17 bases in the middle. Looked up from germline, CDR1 is MNHEY and CDR2 is SMNVEV (reference sequence). The CDR3 is made up of 15 amino acids. CDR3 sequence: CAKNTQLRTNEKLFF. The CDR3 DNA sequence: TGTGCCAAAAACACCCAGTTACGCACTAATGAAAAACTGTTTTTT.

This clonotype appeared many times. V is TRBV19 and J is TRBJ2-1, with 8 bases fitting TRBD1. The V gene's germline CDR1 is LNHDA and CDR2 SQIVND (reference sequence). The CDR3 sequence is 17 residues long. V shed 4 bases, J shed 3 bases, and the junction held 11 bases outside the gene matches. CDR3 in amino acids: CASSTPLEGTGYNEQFF. The CDR3, as DNA: TGTGCCAGTAGTACCCCCCTCGAGGGGACAGGCTACAATGAGCAGTTCTTC.